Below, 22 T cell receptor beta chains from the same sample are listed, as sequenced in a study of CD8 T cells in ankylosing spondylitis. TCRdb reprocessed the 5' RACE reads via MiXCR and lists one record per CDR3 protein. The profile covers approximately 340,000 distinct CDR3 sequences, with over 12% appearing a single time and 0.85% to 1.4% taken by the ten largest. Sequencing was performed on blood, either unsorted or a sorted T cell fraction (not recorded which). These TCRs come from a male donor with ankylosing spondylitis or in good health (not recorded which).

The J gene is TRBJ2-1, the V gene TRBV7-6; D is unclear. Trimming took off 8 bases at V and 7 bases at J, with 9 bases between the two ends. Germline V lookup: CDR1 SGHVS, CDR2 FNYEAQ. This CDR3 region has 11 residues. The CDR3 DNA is TGTGCCAGCGCCCTTGGGAATGAGCAGTTCTTC. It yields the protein CASALGNEQFF. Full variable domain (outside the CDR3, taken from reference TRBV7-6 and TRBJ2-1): GAGVSQSPRYKVTKRGQDVALRCDPISGHVSLYWYRQALGQGPEFLTYFNYEAQQDKSGLPNDRFSAERPEGSISTLTIQRTEQRDSAMYRCASALGNEQFFGPGTRLTVL.

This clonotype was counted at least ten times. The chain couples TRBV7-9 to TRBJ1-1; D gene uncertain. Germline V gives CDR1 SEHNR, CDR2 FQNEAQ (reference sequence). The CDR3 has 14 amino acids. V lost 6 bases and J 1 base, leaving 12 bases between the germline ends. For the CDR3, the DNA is TGTGCCAGCAGTTTGGCAGGCCCGAACACTGAAGCTTTCTTT. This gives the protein CASSLAGPNTEAFF.

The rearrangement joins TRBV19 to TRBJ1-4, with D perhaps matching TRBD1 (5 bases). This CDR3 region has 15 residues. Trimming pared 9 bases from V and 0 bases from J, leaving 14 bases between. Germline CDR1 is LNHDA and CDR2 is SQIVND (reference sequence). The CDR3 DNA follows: TGTGCCAGCAGGACATCCCTCGCAACTAATGAAAAACTGTTTTTT. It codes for CASRTSLATNEKLFF.

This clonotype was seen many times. In DNA form, the CDR3 reads TGTGCCAGCAGCCGGGACTCAAACAATGAGCAGTTCTTC. Translation gives CASSRDSNNEQFF. This chain joins TRBV12-3 or TRBV12-4 and TRBJ2-1; D might be TRBD2 (6 bases). Trimming pared 6 bases from V and 5 bases from J, leaving 11 bases between. The CDR3 has 13 residues.

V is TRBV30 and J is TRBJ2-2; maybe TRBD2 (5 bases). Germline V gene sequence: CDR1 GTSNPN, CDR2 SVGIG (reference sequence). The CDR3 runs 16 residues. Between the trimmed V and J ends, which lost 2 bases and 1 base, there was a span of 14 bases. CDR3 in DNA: TGTGCCTGGAGTTCCGAGGGAGCTTTGAACACCGGGGAGCTGTTTTTT. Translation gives CAWSSEGALNTGELFF.

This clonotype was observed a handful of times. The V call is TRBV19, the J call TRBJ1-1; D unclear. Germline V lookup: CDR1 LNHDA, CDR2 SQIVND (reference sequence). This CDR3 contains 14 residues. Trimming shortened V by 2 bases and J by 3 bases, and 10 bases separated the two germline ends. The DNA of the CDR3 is TGTGCCAGTAGTATACTAGGAGACTACACTGAAGCTTTCTTT. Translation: CASSILGDYTEAFF.

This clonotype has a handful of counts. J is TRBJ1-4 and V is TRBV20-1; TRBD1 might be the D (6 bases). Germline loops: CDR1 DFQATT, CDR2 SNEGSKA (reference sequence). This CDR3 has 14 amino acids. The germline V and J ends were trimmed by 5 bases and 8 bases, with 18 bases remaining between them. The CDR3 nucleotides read TGCAGTGCTGCGGTGGGGGGGCGCGGAGAAAAACTGTTTTTT. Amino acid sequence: CSAAVGGRGEKLFF.

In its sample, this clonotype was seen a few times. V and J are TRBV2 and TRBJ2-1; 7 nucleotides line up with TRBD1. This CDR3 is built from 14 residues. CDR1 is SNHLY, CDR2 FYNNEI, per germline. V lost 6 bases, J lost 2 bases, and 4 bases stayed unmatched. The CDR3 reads CASRVGQTYNEQFF. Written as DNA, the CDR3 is TGTGCCAGCAGGGTGGGACAGACCTACAATGAGCAGTTCTTC.

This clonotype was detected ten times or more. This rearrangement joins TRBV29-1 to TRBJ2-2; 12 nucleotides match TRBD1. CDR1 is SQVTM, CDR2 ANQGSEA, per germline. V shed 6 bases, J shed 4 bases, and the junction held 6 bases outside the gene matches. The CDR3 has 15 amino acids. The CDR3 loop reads CSVTGTGGSTGELFF. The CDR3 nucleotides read TGCAGCGTGACCGGGACAGGGGGCAGCACCGGGGAGCTGTTTTTT.

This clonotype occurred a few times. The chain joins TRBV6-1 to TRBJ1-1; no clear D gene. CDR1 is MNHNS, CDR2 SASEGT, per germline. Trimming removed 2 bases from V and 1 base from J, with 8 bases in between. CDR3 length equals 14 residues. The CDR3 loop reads CASSEPGKNTEAFF. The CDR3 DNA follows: TGTGCCAGCAGTGAACCAGGCAAGAACACTGAAGCTTTCTTT.

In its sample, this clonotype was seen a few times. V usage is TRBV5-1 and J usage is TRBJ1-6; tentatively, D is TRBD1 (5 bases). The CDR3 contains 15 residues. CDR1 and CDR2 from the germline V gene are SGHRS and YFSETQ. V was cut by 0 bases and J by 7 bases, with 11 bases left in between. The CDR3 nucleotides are TGCGCCAGCAGCTTGGGGGGGGGATTCAATTCACCCCTCCACTTT. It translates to CASSLGGGFNSPLHF. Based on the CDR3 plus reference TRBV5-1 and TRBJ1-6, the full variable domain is KAGVTQTPRYLIKTRGQQVTLSCSPISGHRSVSWYQQTPGQGLQFLFEYFSETQRNKGNFPGRFSGRQFSNSRSEMNVSTLELGDSALYLCASSLGGGFNSPLHFGNGTRLTVT.

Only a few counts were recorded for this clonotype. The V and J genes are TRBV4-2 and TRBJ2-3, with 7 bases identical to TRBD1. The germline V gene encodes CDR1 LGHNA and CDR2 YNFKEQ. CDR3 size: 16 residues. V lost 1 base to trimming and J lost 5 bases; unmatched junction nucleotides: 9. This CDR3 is CASSQAKTGMRDTQYF. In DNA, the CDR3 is TGTGCCAGCAGCCAAGCCAAGACAGGGATGCGAGATACGCAGTATTTT.

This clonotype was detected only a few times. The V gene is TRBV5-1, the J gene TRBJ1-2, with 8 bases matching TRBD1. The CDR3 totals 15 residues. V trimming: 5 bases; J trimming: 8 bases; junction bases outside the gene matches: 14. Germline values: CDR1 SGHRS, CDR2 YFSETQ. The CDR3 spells CASRPLTGEMRGYTF. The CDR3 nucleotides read TGCGCCAGCAGACCGCTGACAGGGGAAATGAGGGGCTACACCTTC.

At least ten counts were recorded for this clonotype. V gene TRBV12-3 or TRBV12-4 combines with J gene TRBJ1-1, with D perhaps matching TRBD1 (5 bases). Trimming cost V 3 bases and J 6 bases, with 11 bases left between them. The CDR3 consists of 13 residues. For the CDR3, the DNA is TGTGCCAGCAGTTTGCGACAGAGTGCTGAAGCTTTCTTT. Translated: CASSLRQSAEAFF.

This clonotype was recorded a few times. The CDR3 sequence is CASNRLARTPEQFF. In DNA form, the CDR3 reads TGTGCCAGCAATCGACTAGCTAGAACCCCTGAGCAGTTCTTC. The chain couples TRBV2 to TRBJ2-1; 7 bases are shared with TRBD2. This CDR3 is 14 amino acids long. From germline, CDR1 is SNHLY and CDR2 FYNNEI. J was trimmed by 9 bases and V by 7 bases; bases with no gene match: 12.

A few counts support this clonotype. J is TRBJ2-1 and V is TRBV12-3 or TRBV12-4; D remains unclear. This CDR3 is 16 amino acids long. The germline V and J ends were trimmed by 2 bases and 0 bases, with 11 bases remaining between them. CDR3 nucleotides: TGTGCCAGCAGTTTAAGGAGCCCCAGCTCCTACAATGAGCAGTTCTTC. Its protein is CASSLRSPSSYNEQFF.

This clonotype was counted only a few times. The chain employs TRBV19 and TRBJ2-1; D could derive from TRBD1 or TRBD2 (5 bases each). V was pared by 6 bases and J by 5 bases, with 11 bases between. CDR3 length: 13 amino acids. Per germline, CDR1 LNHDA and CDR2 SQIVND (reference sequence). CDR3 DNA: TGTGCCAGTAGGTCCCGGGGCAACAATGAGCAGTTCTTC. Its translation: CASRSRGNNEQFF. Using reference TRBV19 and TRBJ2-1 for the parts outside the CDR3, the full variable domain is DGGITQSPKYLFRKEGQNVTLSCEQNLNHDAMYWYRQDPGQGLRLIYYSQIVNDFQKGDIAEGYSVSREKKESFPLTVTSAQKNPTAFYLCASRSRGNNEQFFGPGTRLTVL.

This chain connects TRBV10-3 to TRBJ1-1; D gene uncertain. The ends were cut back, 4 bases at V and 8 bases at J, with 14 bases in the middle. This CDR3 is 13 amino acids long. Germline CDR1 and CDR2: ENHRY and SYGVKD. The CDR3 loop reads CAISGSLGEEAFF. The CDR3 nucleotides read TGTGCCATCAGTGGTTCCCTCGGGGAAGAAGCTTTCTTT.

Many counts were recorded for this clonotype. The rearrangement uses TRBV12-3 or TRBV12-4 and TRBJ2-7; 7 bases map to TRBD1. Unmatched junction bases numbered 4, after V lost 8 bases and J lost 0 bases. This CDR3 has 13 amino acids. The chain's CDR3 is CASSRTGSYEQYF. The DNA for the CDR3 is TGTGCCAGCTCCCGGACAGGCTCCTACGAGCAGTACTTC.

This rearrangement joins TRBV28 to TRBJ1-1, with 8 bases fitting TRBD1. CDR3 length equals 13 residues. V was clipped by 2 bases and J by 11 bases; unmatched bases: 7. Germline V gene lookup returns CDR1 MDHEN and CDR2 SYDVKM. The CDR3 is CASSLRMGQAAFF. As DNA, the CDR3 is TGTGCCAGCAGTTTAAGGATGGGACAGGCGGCTTTCTTT.

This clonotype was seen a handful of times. The chain's CDR3 is CSALPGGGDTQYF. The CDR3 region has the DNA TGCAGTGCGCTACCGGGGGGGGGAGATACGCAGTATTTT. This sequence joins TRBV20-1 and TRBJ2-3; 8 positions match TRBD2. V was pared by 6 bases and J by 5 bases, with 7 bases of the junction left unmatched. Germline V gene lookup returns CDR1 DFQATT and CDR2 SNEGSKA (reference sequence). The CDR3 extends over 13 amino acids.

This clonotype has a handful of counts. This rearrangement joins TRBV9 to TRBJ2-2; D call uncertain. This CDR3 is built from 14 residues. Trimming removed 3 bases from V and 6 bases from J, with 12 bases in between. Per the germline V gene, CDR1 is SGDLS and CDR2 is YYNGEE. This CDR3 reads CASSEAEVPGELFF. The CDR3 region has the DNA TGTGCCAGCAGCGAGGCAGAGGTGCCCGGGGAGCTGTTTTTT.